The rows below give T cell receptor beta chains drawn from one sample of a study of T cell responses to AZD1222 COVID-19 vaccine. Profiling relied on immunoSEQ multiplex PCR, and the TCRdb table lists in-frame clones only, not all of them. The repertoire has about 120,000 clones, 92% of them found once; the top ten carry more than 13%. Specimen: peripheral blood, collected on day 0 of AZD1222 vaccination. All receptors derive from an adult in good health. The CDR3 runs from the conserved cysteine through the conserved F or W. A D gene is named only where the DNA matches it firmly. Size tells how often a clone was seen (once, few, many) or the class of an expanded clone, and some rows leave it out.

clone_size d_call j_call v_call cdr3_nt cdr3_aa
once TRBD1 TRBJ1-2 TRBV9 TGTGCCAGCAGCCCGCACCATCGACAGGGTTGGGACTATGGCTACACCTTC CASSPHHRQGWDYGYTF
. . TRBJ2-7 TRBV5-1 TGCGCCAGCAGCTTAGGGTTGGCTGGAGAAGACCACTACGAGCAGTACTTC CASSLGLAGEDHYEQYF
. . TRBJ2-3 TRBV7-7 TGTGCCAGCAGCTTAGGAGGGTTGGCAGATACGCAGTATTTT CASSLGGLADTQYF
. TRBD1 TRBJ1-2 TRBV7-9 TGTGCCAGCAGCCTACAGGGGGACTATGGCTACACCTTC CASSLQGDYGYTF
once . TRBJ1-2 TRBV7-2 TGTGCCAGCAGCTTTGTACAGGGTGGTGACTATGGCTACACCTTC CASSFVQGGDYGYTF
. . TRBJ1-3 TRBV9 TGTGCCAGCAGCGTAGAACGGGACTACTCTGGAAACACCATATATTTT CASSVERDYSGNTIYF
. . TRBJ1-6 TRBV19 TGTGCCAGTAGTACACAGGGCTCTCTTGGCTATAATTCACCCCTCCACTTT CASSTQGSLGYNSPLHF
. TRBD1 TRBJ1-2 TRBV7-9 TGTGCCAGCAGTTATACAGGGGAAGCTAACTATGGCTACACCTTC CASSYTGEANYGYTF
. . TRBJ2-7 TRBV28 TGTGCCAGCAGTCAGAGGACACTATACGAGCAGTACTTC CASSQRTLYEQYF
few TRBD1 TRBJ1-6 TRBV7-8 TGTGCCAGCAGCCGAGGACAGGGCGAAAATTCACCCCTCCACTTT CASSRGQGENSPLHF
. TRBD1 TRBJ1-1 TRBV5-1 TGCGCCAGCAGCTTTTCACTACAGGGGGGCCGTTACACTGAAGCTTTCTTT CASSFSLQGGRYTEAFF
. . TRBJ1-5 TRBV7-9 TGTGCCAGCAGCCCCGTAGCTAGCAATCAGCCCCAGCATTTT CASSPVASNQPQHF
. . TRBJ2-3 TRBV5-6 TGTGCCAGCAGCTTCTTGATCACAGATACGCAGTATTTT CASSFLITDTQYF
. . TRBJ1-5 TRBV19 TGTGCCAGTAGTCCCGGGAATAGCAATCAGCCCCAGCATTTT CASSPGNSNQPQHF
. . TRBJ2-3 TRBV19 TGTGCCAGTAGTATACCAGGGAATCTTAGTGCGGATACGCAGTATTTT CASSIPGNLSADTQYF
. . TRBJ1-2 TRBV5-5 TGTGCCAGCAGCCAGAATCAGGGGTTCTATGGCTACACCTTC CASSQNQGFYGYTF
. . TRBJ2-7 TRBV5-1 TGCGCCAGCAGCTTATCTAGTGCCTACGAGCAGTACTTC CASSLSSAYEQYF